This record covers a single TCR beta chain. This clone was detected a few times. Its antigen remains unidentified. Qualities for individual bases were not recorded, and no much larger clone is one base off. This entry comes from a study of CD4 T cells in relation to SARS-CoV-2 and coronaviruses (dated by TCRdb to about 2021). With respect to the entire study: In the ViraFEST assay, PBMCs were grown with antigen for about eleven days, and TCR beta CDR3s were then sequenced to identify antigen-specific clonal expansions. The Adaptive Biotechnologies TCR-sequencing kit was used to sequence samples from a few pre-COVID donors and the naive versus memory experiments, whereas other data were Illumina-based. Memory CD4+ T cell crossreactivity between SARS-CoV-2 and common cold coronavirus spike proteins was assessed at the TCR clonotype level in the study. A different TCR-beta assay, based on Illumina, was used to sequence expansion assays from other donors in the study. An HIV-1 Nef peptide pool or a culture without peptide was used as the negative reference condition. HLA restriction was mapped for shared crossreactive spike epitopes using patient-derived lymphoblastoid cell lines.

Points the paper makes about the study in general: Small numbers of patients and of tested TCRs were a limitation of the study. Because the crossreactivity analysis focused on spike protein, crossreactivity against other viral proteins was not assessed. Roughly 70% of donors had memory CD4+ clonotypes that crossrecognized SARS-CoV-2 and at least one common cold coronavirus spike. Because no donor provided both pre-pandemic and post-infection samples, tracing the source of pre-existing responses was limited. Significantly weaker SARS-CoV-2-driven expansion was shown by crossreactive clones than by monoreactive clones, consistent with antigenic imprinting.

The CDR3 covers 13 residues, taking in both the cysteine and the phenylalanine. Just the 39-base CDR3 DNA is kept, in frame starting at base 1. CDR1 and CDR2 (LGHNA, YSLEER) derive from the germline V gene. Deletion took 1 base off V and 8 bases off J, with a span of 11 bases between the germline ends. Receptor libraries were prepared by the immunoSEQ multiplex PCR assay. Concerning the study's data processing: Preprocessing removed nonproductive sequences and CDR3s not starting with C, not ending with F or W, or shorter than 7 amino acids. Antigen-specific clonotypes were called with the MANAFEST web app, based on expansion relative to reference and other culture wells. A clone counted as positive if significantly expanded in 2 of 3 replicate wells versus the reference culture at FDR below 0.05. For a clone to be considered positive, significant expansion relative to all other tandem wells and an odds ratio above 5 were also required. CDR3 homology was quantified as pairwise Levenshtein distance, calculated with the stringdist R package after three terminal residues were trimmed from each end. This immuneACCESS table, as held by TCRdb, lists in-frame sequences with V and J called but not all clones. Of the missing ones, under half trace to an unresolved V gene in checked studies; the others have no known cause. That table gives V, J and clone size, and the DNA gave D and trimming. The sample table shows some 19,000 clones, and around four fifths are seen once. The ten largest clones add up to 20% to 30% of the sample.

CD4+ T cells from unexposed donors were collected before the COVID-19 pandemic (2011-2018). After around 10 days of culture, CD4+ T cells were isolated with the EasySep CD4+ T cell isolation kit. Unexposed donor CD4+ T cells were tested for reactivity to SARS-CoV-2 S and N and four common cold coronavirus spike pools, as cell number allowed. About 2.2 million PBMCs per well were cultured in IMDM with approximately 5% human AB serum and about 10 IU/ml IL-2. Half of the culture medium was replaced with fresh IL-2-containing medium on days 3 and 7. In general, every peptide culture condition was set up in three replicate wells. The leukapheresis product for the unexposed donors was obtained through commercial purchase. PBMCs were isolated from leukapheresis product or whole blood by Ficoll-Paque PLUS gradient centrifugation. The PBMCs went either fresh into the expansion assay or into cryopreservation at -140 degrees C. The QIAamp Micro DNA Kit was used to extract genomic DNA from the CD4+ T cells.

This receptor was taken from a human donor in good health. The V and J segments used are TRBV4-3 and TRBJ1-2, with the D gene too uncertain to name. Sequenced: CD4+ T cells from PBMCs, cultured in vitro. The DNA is TGCGCCAGCAGCCAAGCACGCTCGAGAGGCTACACCTTC. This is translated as CASSQARSRGYTF.